Below, one TCR beta chain is given with its context. What it binds is unknown. The trim removed 4 bases at V and 15 bases at J, leaving 6 bases unmatched. The CDR3 length is 13 residues. The germline V gene encodes CDR1 LNHDA and CDR2 SQIVND (reference sequence). This specimen belongs to a study of cytomegalovirus exposure and HLA in healthy donors. The PCR was carried out with 60 Vbeta primers and 13 Jbeta primers. Data came from immunoSEQ multiplex PCR; TCRdb stores just in-frame clones and leaves some out. The sample includes 150,000 to 170,000 clones, around 74% of them seen just once. Whole-study results and caveats: Cytomegalovirus-associated TCR beta chains were listed, numbering some 150. Later analysis identified a missense DCLRE1C variant that was linked to TCR beta V- and J-gene trimming.

Sequenced: PBMCs. The chain links TRBV19 to TRBJ2-1; 13 positions agree with TRBD2. The receptor's source is a man in his late teens or twenties in good health and CMV-seronegative. The CDR3 here is CASSTTSGGAGFF. The CDR3 bases are TGTGCCAGTAGTACCACTAGCGGGGGGGCGGGGTTCTTC.